The clone carrying this T cell receptor beta chain was detected many times. Its target is not known. This record belongs to a study of T cell repertoires in cytomegalovirus infection. Points from the study as a whole: Clonotype analysis showed dominance of the ex vivo response by HLA-C-restricted CMV-specific TCR beta clonotypes.

From the reads, TCRdb called clonotypes with MiXCR, one entry per CDR3 protein. The sample carries under 200,000 distinct CDR3 sequences, about a tenth recorded once. Trimming took 0 bases from V and 2 from J; bases not matched to a gene: 6. The CDR3 loop spans 16 amino acids. CDR1 is SGHRS and CDR2 is YFSETQ in the germline V gene. This sequence was found in a human donor in good health (CMV status not recorded). Some clones in this sample may be carry-over from other donors' samples. The sample was PBMCs. This chain links TRBV5-1 with TRBJ2-3; 7 bases are a match to TRBD1. CDR3 in DNA: TGCGCCAGCAGCTTGGCTTCGGACAGGACCACAGATACGCAGTATTTT. Its translation is CASSLASDRTTDTQYF.